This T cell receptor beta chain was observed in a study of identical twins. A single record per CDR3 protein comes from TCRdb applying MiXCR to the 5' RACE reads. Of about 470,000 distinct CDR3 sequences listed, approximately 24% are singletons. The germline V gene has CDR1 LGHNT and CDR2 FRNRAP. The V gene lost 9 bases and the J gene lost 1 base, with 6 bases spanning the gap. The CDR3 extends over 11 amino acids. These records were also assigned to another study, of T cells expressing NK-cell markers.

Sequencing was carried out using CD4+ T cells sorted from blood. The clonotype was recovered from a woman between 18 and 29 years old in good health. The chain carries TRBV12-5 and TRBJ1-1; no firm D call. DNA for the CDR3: TGTGCTAGGAAGGAGAACACTGAAGCTTTCTTT. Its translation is CARKENTEAFF.